These T cell receptor beta chains were read from a single sample in a study of T cells in Graves' hyperthyroidism and ophthalmopathy. From the multiplex PCR reads, TCRdb called clonotypes with MiXCR, one entry per CDR3 protein. The sample has under 400,000 distinct CDR3 sequences; 15% to 20% are singletons. Sample: blood. Source of these receptors: a woman between 35 and 50 years old with Graves' ophthalmopathy. Both conserved end residues are part of each CDR3. A D gene is named only where the DNA matches it firmly. Clone size is not always given. Where it is, it says once, few, many or a class for expanded clones.

clone_size	v_call	j_call	d_call	cdr3_nt	cdr3_aa
many	TRBV30	TRBJ2-7	.	TGTGCCTGGAGTCCCAAGTCGGGCGTCAACGAGCAGTACTTC	CAWSPKSGVNEQYF
many	TRBV30	TRBJ2-5	TRBD2	TGTGCCTTGTCGGGAGCGGGGGAGACCCAGTACTTC	CALSGAGETQYF
once	TRBV11-2	TRBJ1-5	TRBD1	TGTGCCAGCAGCGTCCGGACAGGGCTCGGTAGCAATCAGCCCCAGCATTTT	CASSVRTGLGSNQPQHF
many	TRBV5-1	TRBJ2-2	TRBD2	TGCGCCAGCAGCTTGGGGCGACTAGCGTCGACCGGGGAGCTGTTTTTT	CASSLGRLASTGELFF
many	TRBV5-1	TRBJ1-6	.	TGCGCCAGCAGCCCCCGCCTCGATTCTTCACCCCTCCACTTT	CASSPRLDSSPLHF
many	TRBV20-1	TRBJ2-5	TRBD1	TGCAGTGCTAGAGCTCCCTGGACAGGGGTTTCAGAGACCCAGTACTTC	CSARAPWTGVSETQYF
many	TRBV19	TRBJ2-7	.	TGTGCCAGTAGTATACAGGGCGGTCCGGTTCACGAGCAGTACTTC	CASSIQGGPVHEQYF
.	TRBV19	TRBJ2-6	.	TGTGCCAGTTCCAACTCTGGGGCCAACGTCCTGACTTTC	CASSNSGANVLTF
many	TRBV19	TRBJ2-6	.	TGTGCCAGTAGTATAGATTCAAGCGGATACGGGGCCAACGTCCTGACTTTC	CASSIDSSGYGANVLTF
many	TRBV20-1	TRBJ1-5	TRBD1	TGCAGTGCTAAAGAAGACAGGGATAGCAATCAGCCCCAGCATTTT	CSAKEDRDSNQPQHF
many	TRBV27	TRBJ2-1	TRBD2	TGTGCCAGCAGTTACCCTCGACTAGCGGGAGGCTATGAGCAGTTCTTC	CASSYPRLAGGYEQFF
many	TRBV2	TRBJ1-3	TRBD1	TGTGCCAGCAGGGAACAGGGGAATTCTGGAAACACCATATATTTT	CASREQGNSGNTIYF
many	TRBV29-1	TRBJ1-2	TRBD1	TGCAGCACAGGGGGCGTATATGGCTACACCTTC	CSTGGVYGYTF
many	TRBV28	TRBJ2-5	TRBD2	TGTGCCAGCAGTTTTAGAGTCGGGAGGAACCAAGAGACCCAGTACTTC	CASSFRVGRNQETQYF
.	TRBV4-2	TRBJ2-2	.	TGTGCCAGCAGCCAAGCTTACGGCCCAGGCACCGGGGAGCTGTTTTTT	CASSQAYGPGTGELFF
many	TRBV4-3	TRBJ2-5	TRBD1	TGCGCCAGCAGCAGAGACAGGGGACGTCAAGAGACCCAGTACTTC	CASSRDRGRQETQYF